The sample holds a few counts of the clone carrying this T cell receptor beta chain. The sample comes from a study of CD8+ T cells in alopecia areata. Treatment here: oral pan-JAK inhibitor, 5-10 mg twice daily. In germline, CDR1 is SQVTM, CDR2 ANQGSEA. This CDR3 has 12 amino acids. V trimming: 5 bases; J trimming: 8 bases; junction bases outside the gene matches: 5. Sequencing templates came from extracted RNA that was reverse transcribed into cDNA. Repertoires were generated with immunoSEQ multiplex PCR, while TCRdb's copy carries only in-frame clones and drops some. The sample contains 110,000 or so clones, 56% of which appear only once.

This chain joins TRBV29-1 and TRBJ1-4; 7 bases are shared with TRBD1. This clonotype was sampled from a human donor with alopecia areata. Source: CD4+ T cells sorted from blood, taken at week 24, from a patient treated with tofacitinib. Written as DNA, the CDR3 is TGCAGCGTTTTCGGGACAGAGGAAAAACTGTTTTTT. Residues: CSVFGTEEKLFF.